The rows below give T cell receptor beta chains drawn from one sample of a study of blood T cell repertoires in COVID-19. Sequencing was performed with immunoSEQ multiplex PCR; in TCRdb, only in-frame clones are kept and a portion is missing. In the table there are about 170,000 clones, about 88% of which are singletons. The sequenced sample was peripheral blood. Source of these receptors: a man aged 55 to 70 with acute or convalescent COVID-19. CDR3s include the opening cysteine and the closing phenylalanine or tryptophan. Each record gives: CDR3 protein, CDR3 DNA, D gene, clone size, V gene, J gene. A D gene is named only where the DNA matches it firmly. Rows give clone size only sometimes, using once, few, many, or a class for an expanded clone.

cdr3_aa: CASSPTSGSGGEQYF; cdr3_nt: TGTGCCAGCTCACCAACTAGCGGGAGCGGGGGTGAGCAGTACTTC; d_call: TRBD2; clone_size: -; v_call: TRBV18; j_call: TRBJ2-7
cdr3_aa: CSVQAGMANEKLFF; cdr3_nt: TGCAGCGTCCAAGCGGGGATGGCTAATGAAAAACTGTTTTTT; d_call: -; clone_size: -; v_call: TRBV29-1; j_call: TRBJ1-4
cdr3_aa: CASYRDEATNEKLFF; cdr3_nt: TGTGCCAGTTACAGGGATGAAGCAACTAATGAAAAACTGTTTTTT; d_call: -; clone_size: -; v_call: TRBV2; j_call: TRBJ1-4
cdr3_aa: CASSFGLNYGYTF; cdr3_nt: TGTGCCAGCAGTTTTGGGCTCAACTATGGCTACACCTTC; d_call: -; clone_size: -; v_call: TRBV27; j_call: TRBJ1-2
cdr3_aa: CASGFTGPNQPQHF; cdr3_nt: TGTGCTAGTGGTTTTACAGGCCCCAATCAGCCCCAGCATTTT; d_call: -; clone_size: few; v_call: TRBV12-5; j_call: TRBJ1-5
cdr3_aa: CASSVGQGDQPQHF; cdr3_nt: TGCGCCAGCAGCGTTGGACAGGGGGATCAGCCCCAGCATTTT; d_call: TRBD1; clone_size: -; v_call: TRBV5-1; j_call: TRBJ1-5
cdr3_aa: CASSTLGRGTEQYF; cdr3_nt: TGTGCCAGCAGTACTCTCGGCAGGGGAACCGAGCAGTACTTC; d_call: -; clone_size: -; v_call: TRBV27; j_call: TRBJ2-7
cdr3_aa: CASSPGRSYGYTF; cdr3_nt: TGTGCCAGCAGTCCAGGGAGGAGCTATGGCTACACCTTC; d_call: -; clone_size: -; v_call: TRBV12-3/TRBV12-4; j_call: TRBJ1-2
cdr3_aa: CASSLTTRADGYTF; cdr3_nt: TGCGCCAGCAGCTTGACTACGAGGGCCGATGGCTACACCTTC; d_call: -; clone_size: -; v_call: TRBV5-1; j_call: TRBJ1-2
cdr3_aa: CASSLLGDPNTGELFF; cdr3_nt: TGTGCCAGCAGCTTACTAGGAGACCCGAACACCGGGGAGCTGTTTTTT; d_call: -; clone_size: -; v_call: TRBV7-6; j_call: TRBJ2-2
cdr3_aa: CASSSQSSTYEQYF; cdr3_nt: TGTGCCAGCAGCTCCCAATCATCAACCTACGAGCAGTACTTC; d_call: -; clone_size: -; v_call: TRBV11-3; j_call: TRBJ2-7
cdr3_aa: CASSRGLTNTGELFF; cdr3_nt: TGTGCCAGCAGCCGAGGACTGACGAACACCGGGGAGCTGTTTTTT; d_call: -; clone_size: -; v_call: TRBV5-5; j_call: TRBJ2-2
cdr3_aa: CSALPTGKGPYEQYF; cdr3_nt: TGCAGCGCCTTACCGACAGGGAAAGGACCCTACGAGCAGTACTTC; d_call: TRBD1; clone_size: -; v_call: TRBV29-1; j_call: TRBJ2-7
cdr3_aa: CASSYGTSGGNEQFF; cdr3_nt: TGTGCCAGCAGTTACGGGACTAGCGGGGGGAATGAGCAGTTCTTC; d_call: TRBD2; clone_size: -; v_call: TRBV13; j_call: TRBJ2-1
cdr3_aa: CASSFRRGFANYGYTF; cdr3_nt: TGTGCCAGCAGCTTCCGAAGGGGGTTCGCCAACTATGGCTACACCTTC; d_call: -; clone_size: -; v_call: TRBV3-1/TRBV3-2; j_call: TRBJ1-2
cdr3_aa: CASRYRGQNTEAFF; cdr3_nt: TGTGCCAGCAGGTACAGGGGGCAGAACACTGAAGCTTTCTTT; d_call: TRBD1; clone_size: -; v_call: TRBV6-2/TRBV6-3; j_call: TRBJ1-1
cdr3_aa: CASSQDPGSRQFF; cdr3_nt: TGCGCCAGCAGCCAAGATCCAGGGTCAAGGCAGTTCTTC; d_call: -; clone_size: once; v_call: TRBV4-1; j_call: TRBJ2-1
cdr3_aa: CSGLQGGTNEKLFF; cdr3_nt: TGCAGCGGCCTACAGGGGGGGACTAATGAAAAACTGTTTTTT; d_call: TRBD1; clone_size: few; v_call: TRBV29-1; j_call: TRBJ1-4
cdr3_aa: CASSPGQQAGDTIYF; cdr3_nt: TGCGCCAGCAGCCCTGGACAGCAAGCAGGAGACACCATATATTTT; d_call: -; clone_size: -; v_call: TRBV4-3; j_call: TRBJ1-3
cdr3_aa: CASIRSGGGNQPQHF; cdr3_nt: TGTGCCAGCATCAGAAGTGGCGGGGGTAATCAGCCCCAGCATTTT; d_call: -; clone_size: -; v_call: TRBV6-6; j_call: TRBJ1-5
cdr3_aa: CASSPLASEQFF; cdr3_nt: TGTGCCAGCAGCCCTCTAGCCTCTGAGCAGTTCTTC; d_call: -; clone_size: -; v_call: TRBV14; j_call: TRBJ2-1
cdr3_aa: CASSASLGEKLFF; cdr3_nt: TGTGCCAGCTCCGCCTCCCTCGGGGAAAAACTGTTTTTT; d_call: -; clone_size: -; v_call: TRBV18; j_call: TRBJ1-4
cdr3_aa: CASKTSGPTGEQFF; cdr3_nt: TGTGCCAGTAAGACTAGCGGGCCTACCGGGGAGCAGTTCTTC; d_call: TRBD2; clone_size: -; v_call: TRBV6-5; j_call: TRBJ2-1
cdr3_aa: CASGFTGGLAGELFF; cdr3_nt: TGTGCTAGTGGATTCACAGGGGGCTTGGCCGGGGAGCTGTTTTTT; d_call: TRBD1; clone_size: -; v_call: TRBV12-5; j_call: TRBJ2-2
cdr3_aa: CASSQGGQGGNSPLHF; cdr3_nt: TGCGCCAGCAGCCAAGGGGGACAGGGGGGAAATTCACCCCTCCACTTT; d_call: TRBD1; clone_size: -; v_call: TRBV4-1; j_call: TRBJ1-6
cdr3_aa: CSFTGSKETQYF; cdr3_nt: TGCAGCTTCACAGGGAGCAAAGAGACCCAGTACTTC; d_call: -; clone_size: -; v_call: TRBV29-1; j_call: TRBJ2-5
cdr3_aa: CTSSQDPDQPQHF; cdr3_nt: TGCACCAGCAGCCAAGATCCCGATCAGCCCCAGCATTTT; d_call: -; clone_size: -; v_call: TRBV1; j_call: TRBJ1-5
cdr3_aa: CASSLGGLAATSTDTQYF; cdr3_nt: TGCGCCAGCAGCTTGGGGGGACTAGCGGCGACTAGCACAGATACGCAGTATTTT; d_call: TRBD2; clone_size: -; v_call: TRBV5-1; j_call: TRBJ2-3
cdr3_aa: CATSDRETTSYF; cdr3_nt: TGTGCCACCAGTGATAGAGAGACTACCTCGTACTTC; d_call: -; clone_size: -; v_call: TRBV24-1; j_call: TRBJ2-5
cdr3_aa: CAWSSSGEYNEQFF; cdr3_nt: TGTGCCTGGAGTTCCAGCGGGGAATACAATGAGCAGTTCTTC; d_call: TRBD2; clone_size: -; v_call: TRBV30; j_call: TRBJ2-1
cdr3_aa: CASSDSGRITDTQYF; cdr3_nt: TGTGCCAGCAGCGATAGCGGGAGGATTACAGATACGCAGTATTTT; d_call: TRBD2; clone_size: -; v_call: TRBV5-6; j_call: TRBJ2-3
cdr3_aa: CASTPGQGSSGYTF; cdr3_nt: TGTGCCAGCACCCCCGGACAGGGATCGAGTGGCTACACCTTC; d_call: TRBD1; clone_size: few; v_call: TRBV6-6; j_call: TRBJ1-2
cdr3_aa: CASSYAGGSNSPLHF; cdr3_nt: TGTGCCAGCAGTTACGCAGGGGGTAGTAATTCACCCCTCCACTTT; d_call: TRBD1; clone_size: -; v_call: TRBV6-6; j_call: TRBJ1-6
cdr3_aa: CASSLPGTGELFF; cdr3_nt: TGTGCCAGCAGCCTGCCGGGGACCGGGGAGCTGTTTTTT; d_call: -; clone_size: -; v_call: TRBV11-2; j_call: TRBJ2-2
cdr3_aa: CASSYSAAGQAGPDSYEQYF; cdr3_nt: TGTGCCAGCAGTTACTCGGCGGCTGGACAGGCCGGACCGGATTCTTACGAGCAGTACTTC; d_call: TRBD1; clone_size: -; v_call: TRBV6-2/TRBV6-3; j_call: TRBJ2-7
cdr3_aa: CASSFREGYGYTF; cdr3_nt: TGTGCCAGCAGCTTCCGGGAGGGGTATGGCTACACCTTC; d_call: -; clone_size: -; v_call: TRBV11-3; j_call: TRBJ1-2
cdr3_aa: CASSLSLESDNEQFF; cdr3_nt: TGTGCCAGCAGTTTATCATTGGAGAGCGACAATGAGCAGTTCTTC; d_call: -; clone_size: -; v_call: TRBV27; j_call: TRBJ2-1
cdr3_aa: CASTSSYNSPLHF; cdr3_nt: TGCGCCAGCACTAGCTCCTATAATTCACCCCTCCACTTT; d_call: -; clone_size: -; v_call: TRBV10-2; j_call: TRBJ1-6
cdr3_aa: CASSFTTGINQPQHF; cdr3_nt: TGTGCCAGCAGTTTTACGACAGGGATCAATCAGCCCCAGCATTTT; d_call: TRBD1; clone_size: -; v_call: TRBV27; j_call: TRBJ1-5
cdr3_aa: CASSLRRAVTDTQYF; cdr3_nt: TGTGCCAGCAGCTTGCGGCGGGCGGTCACAGATACGCAGTATTTT; d_call: -; clone_size: -; v_call: TRBV5-6; j_call: TRBJ2-3
cdr3_aa: CASREWYNEQFF; cdr3_nt: TGTGCCAGCAGGGAGTGGTACAATGAGCAGTTCTTC; d_call: -; clone_size: -; v_call: TRBV2; j_call: TRBJ2-1